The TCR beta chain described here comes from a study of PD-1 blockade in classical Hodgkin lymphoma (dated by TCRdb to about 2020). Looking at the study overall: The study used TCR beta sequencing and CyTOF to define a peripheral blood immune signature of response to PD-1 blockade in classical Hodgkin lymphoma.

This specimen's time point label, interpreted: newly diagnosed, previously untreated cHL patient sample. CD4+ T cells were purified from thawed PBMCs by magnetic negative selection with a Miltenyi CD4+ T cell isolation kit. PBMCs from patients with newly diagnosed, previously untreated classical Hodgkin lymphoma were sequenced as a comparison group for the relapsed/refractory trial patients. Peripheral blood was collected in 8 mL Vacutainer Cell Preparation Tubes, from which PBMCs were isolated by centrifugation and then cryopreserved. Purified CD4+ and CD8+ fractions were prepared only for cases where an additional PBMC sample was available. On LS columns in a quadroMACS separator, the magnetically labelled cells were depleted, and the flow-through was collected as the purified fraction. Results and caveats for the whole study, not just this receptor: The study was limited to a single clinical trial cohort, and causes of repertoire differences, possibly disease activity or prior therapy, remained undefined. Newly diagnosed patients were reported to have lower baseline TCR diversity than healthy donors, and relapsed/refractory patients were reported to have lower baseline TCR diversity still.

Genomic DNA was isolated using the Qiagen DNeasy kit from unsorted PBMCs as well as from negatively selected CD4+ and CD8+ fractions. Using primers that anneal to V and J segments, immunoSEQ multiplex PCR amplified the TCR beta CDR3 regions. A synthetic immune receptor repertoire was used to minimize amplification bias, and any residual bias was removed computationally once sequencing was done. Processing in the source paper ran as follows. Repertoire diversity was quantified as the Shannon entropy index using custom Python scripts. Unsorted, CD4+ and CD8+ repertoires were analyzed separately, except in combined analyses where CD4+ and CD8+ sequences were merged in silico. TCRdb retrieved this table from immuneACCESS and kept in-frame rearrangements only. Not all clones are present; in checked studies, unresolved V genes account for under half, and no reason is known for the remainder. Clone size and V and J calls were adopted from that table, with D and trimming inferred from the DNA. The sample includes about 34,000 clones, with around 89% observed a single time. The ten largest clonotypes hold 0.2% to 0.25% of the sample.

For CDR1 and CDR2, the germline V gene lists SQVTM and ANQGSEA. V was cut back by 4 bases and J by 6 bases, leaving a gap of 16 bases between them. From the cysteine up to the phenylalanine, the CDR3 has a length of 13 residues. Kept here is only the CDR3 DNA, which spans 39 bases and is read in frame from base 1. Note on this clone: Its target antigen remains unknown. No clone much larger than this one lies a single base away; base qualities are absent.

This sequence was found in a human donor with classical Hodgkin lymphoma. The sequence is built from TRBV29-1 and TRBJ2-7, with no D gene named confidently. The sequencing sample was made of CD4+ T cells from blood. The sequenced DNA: TGCAGCGTTGGTTTGATAATAAAGGGCGAGCAGTACTTC. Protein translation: CSVGLIIKGEQYF.